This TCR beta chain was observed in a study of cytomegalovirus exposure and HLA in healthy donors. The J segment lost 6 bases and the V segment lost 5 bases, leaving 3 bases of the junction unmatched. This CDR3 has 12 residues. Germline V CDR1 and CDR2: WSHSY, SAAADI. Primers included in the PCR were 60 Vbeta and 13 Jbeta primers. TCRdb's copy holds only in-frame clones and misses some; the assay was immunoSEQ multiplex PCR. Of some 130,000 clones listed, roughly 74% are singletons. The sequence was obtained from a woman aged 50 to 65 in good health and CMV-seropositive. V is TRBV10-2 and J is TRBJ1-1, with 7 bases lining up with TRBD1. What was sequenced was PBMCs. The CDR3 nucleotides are TGCGCCAGCAGTCAGGGGGGCCCTGAAGCTTTCTTT. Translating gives CASSQGGPEAFF.